These 26 T cell receptor beta chains came from one sample sequenced in a study of T cell changes during pregnancy in multiple sclerosis. Sequencing used immunoSEQ multiplex PCR; TCRdb keeps in-frame clones, though not all of them. Of roughly 38,000 clones listed, around nine tenths are singletons. This material consisted of CD4+ T cells from peripheral blood mononuclear cells, taken in the second trimester of pregnancy. Receptor source: a female donor in good health, enrolled as a control in a pregnancy study.

V gene TRBV7-2 combines with J gene TRBJ2-3, with D possibly being TRBD1 (6 bases). V was trimmed by 5 bases and J by 3 bases, leaving 15 bases between them. The germline gives CDR1 SGHTA, CDR2 FQGNSA. This CDR3 is 15 amino acids long. The chain's CDR3 is CASSTKQGLTDTQYF. The CDR3 bases are TGTGCCAGCAGCACAAAACAGGGTTTAACAGATACGCAGTATTTT.

CDR3 amino acids: CASSYTEPGANVLTF. DNA of the CDR3: TGTGCCAGCAGTTACACAGAACCCGGGGCCAACGTCCTGACTTTC. The rearrangement uses TRBV6-5 and TRBJ2-6, with unresolved D. Germline CDR1 MNHEY, CDR2 SVGAGI. The V end was cut by 2 bases, the J end by 4 bases, with 9 bases between. The CDR3 contains 15 residues.

In its sample, this clone was seen a few times. The rearrangement links TRBV5-1 to TRBJ1-6; no clear D. The germline V and J ends were trimmed by 3 bases and 7 bases, with 14 bases remaining between them. The CDR3 loop spans 15 amino acids. Per the germline V gene, CDR1 is SGHRS and CDR2 is YFSETQ. The CDR3 region is CASSSVDGLNSPLHF. CDR3 in DNA: TGCGCCAGCAGCTCGGTGGACGGACTGAATTCACCCCTCCACTTT.

The chain is built from TRBV6-5 and TRBJ2-6; 8 bases fit TRBD1. Germline V gene data show CDR1 as MNHEY and CDR2 as SVGAGI. Unmatched junction bases numbered 3, after V lost 4 bases and J lost 4 bases. The CDR3 has 15 amino acids. This CDR3 is CASSLTGVGANVLTF. CDR3 DNA sequence: TGTGCCAGCAGTTTGACAGGGGTCGGGGCCAACGTCCTGACTTTC.

V and J are TRBV4-1 and TRBJ2-2; 11 positions agree with TRBD1. With 0 bases clipped from V and 3 bases from J, the junction kept 6 bases outside the gene matches. There are 18 residues in the CDR3. Germline V gene sequence: CDR1 MGHRA, CDR2 YSYEKL. CDR3: CASSQDLGTGGDTGELFF. CDR3 DNA: TGCGCCAGCAGCCAAGATCTGGGGACAGGGGGGGACACCGGGGAGCTGTTTTTT.

The chain recombines TRBV18 with TRBJ2-1; no clear D. The CDR3 extends over 14 amino acids. Germline lookup yields CDR1 KGHSH and CDR2 LQKENI. The V end lost 3 bases, the J end lost 5 bases, and 11 bases lay between the germline ends. Written as DNA, the CDR3 is TGTGCCAGCTCACCGTTAACCAGGAACAATGAGCAGTTCTTC. Residues: CASSPLTRNNEQFF.

This chain connects TRBV4-3 to TRBJ2-2, with D uncertain. This CDR3 has 13 residues. V lost 4 bases, J lost 4 bases, and 7 bases lay in between. Germline V gene sequence: CDR1 LGHNA, CDR2 YSLEER. The CDR3 region is CASSPRGTGELFF. The CDR3 bases are TGCGCCAGCAGCCCCCGAGGCACCGGGGAGCTGTTTTTT.

The rearrangement joins TRBV11-2 to TRBJ2-2; D gene unclear. There are 13 residues in the CDR3. Germline lookup yields CDR1 SGHAT and CDR2 FQNNGV. Trimming pared 0 bases from V and 5 bases from J, leaving 4 bases between. This CDR3 is CASSLDMTGELFF. DNA for the CDR3: TGTGCCAGCAGCTTAGATATGACCGGGGAGCTGTTTTTT.

This clone was detected once. The rearrangement joins TRBV30 to TRBJ1-4; D gene uncertain. V shed 2 bases and J shed 5 bases, with 15 bases lying between them. CDR3 size: 15 residues. Germline assignment: CDR1 GTSNPN and CDR2 SVGIG (reference sequence). CDR3 amino acids: CAWSPRGRKNEKLFF. The CDR3 DNA sequence: TGTGCCTGGAGTCCCCGCGGCAGAAAAAATGAAAAACTGTTTTTT.

This clone is a singleton in its sample. The genes are TRBV5-1 and TRBJ1-3; tentative D call: TRBD1 (6 bases). This CDR3 is built from 16 residues. CDR1 and CDR2 from the germline V gene are SGHRS and YFSETQ. Between the trimmed V and J ends, which lost 7 bases and 4 bases, there was a span of 21 bases. The CDR3 coding sequence is TGCGCCAGCGCCATCGGAGGGGGGGGCCGAGGAAACACCATATATTTT. Translating it yields CASAIGGGGRGNTIYF.

This chain joins TRBV27 and TRBJ2-1; maybe TRBD2 (6 bases). In germline, CDR1 is MNHEY, CDR2 SMNVEV (reference sequence). The CDR3 has 12 amino acids. Trimming removed 5 bases from V and 6 bases from J, with 8 bases in between. The CDR3 loop is CASSKTSNEQFF. CDR3 nucleotides: TGTGCCAGCAGTAAGACTAGCAATGAGCAGTTCTTC.

The V gene is TRBV7-2, the J gene TRBJ2-1, with TRBD1 matching 8 bases. The CDR3 runs to 15 residues. CDR1 is SGHTA, CDR2 FQGNSA, per germline. The ends lost 3 bases at V and 1 base at J; junction bases unmatched: 2. CDR3: CASSFTGGSYNEQFF. The CDR3, as DNA: TGTGCCAGCAGCTTTACAGGGGGTTCCTACAATGAGCAGTTCTTC.

V and J are TRBV27 and TRBJ1-1; no reliable D call. The germline CDR1 and CDR2 sequences are MNHEY and SMNVEV (reference sequence). The V end was cut by 3 bases, the J end by 1 base, with 12 bases between. There are 15 residues in the CDR3. The CDR3 is CASSLRRQENTEAFF. The CDR3 nucleotides are TGTGCCAGCAGTTTGCGCCGGCAGGAGAACACTGAAGCTTTCTTT.

V is TRBV2 and J is TRBJ1-6; 10 bases are shared with TRBD1. V dropped 7 bases and J dropped 6; count of bases not matched to a gene: 3. The CDR3 sequence is 14 residues long. Germline V gene data show CDR1 as SNHLY and CDR2 as FYNNEI. The CDR3 spells CASTRTGGNSPLHF. DNA of the CDR3: TGTGCCAGCACCCGGACAGGGGGTAATTCACCCCTCCACTTT.

This clone has only one observation. The chain has TRBV6-6 and TRBJ2-5; 7 bases are shared with TRBD2. The V gene end was trimmed by 4 bases and the J gene end by 0 bases; junction bases not matched to a gene: 5. The V gene's germline CDR1 is MNHNY and CDR2 SVGAGI (reference sequence). The CDR3 length is 15 residues. DNA for the CDR3: TGTGCCAGCAGTTCCCAACTAGCGAACCAAGAGACCCAGTACTTC. This sequence encodes CASSSQLANQETQYF.

This chain links TRBV6-1 with TRBJ1-5; 11 positions agree with TRBD1. CDR1 and CDR2 (germline): MNHNS, SASEGT. Losses at the gene ends were 6 bases for V and 4 bases for J; bases not matched to a gene: 5. The CDR3 sequence is 15 residues long. The DNA of the CDR3 is TGTGCCAGCAGCGGACAGGGGGCACTAAATCAGCCCCAGCATTTT. It specifies CASSGQGALNQPQHF.

The J gene is TRBJ1-4, the V gene TRBV7-8; TRBD1 is a possible D gene (6 bases). Trimming left V 5 bases short and J 3 bases short, with 13 bases between. The CDR3 length is 15 residues. Germline V CDR1 and CDR2: SGHVS, FQNEAQ. The CDR3 is CASSLLGAANEKLFF. The DNA of the CDR3 is TGTGCCAGCAGCCTCCTGGGGGCTGCTAATGAAAAACTGTTTTTT.

This chain links TRBV11-3 with TRBJ2-2, with D possibly TRBD2 on 6 matching bases. The ends were cut back, 4 bases at V and 0 bases at J, with 6 bases in the middle. CDR1 is SGHNT, CDR2 YENEEA, per germline. The CDR3 has 14 residues. The CDR3 protein is CASSWRANTGELFF. The CDR3 DNA sequence: TGTGCCAGCAGCTGGAGGGCGAACACCGGGGAGCTGTTTTTT.

V and J are TRBV5-1 and TRBJ2-3; D may be TRBD2 (6 bases). The V gene lost 0 bases and the J gene lost 3 bases, with 8 bases spanning the gap. This CDR3 has 14 amino acids. The V gene's germline CDR1 is SGHRS and CDR2 YFSETQ. Here the CDR3 reads CASSLGRGTDTQYF. The CDR3 bases are TGCGCCAGCAGCTTGGGGCGGGGAACAGATACGCAGTATTTT.

In regard to this clone: Other DNA sequences in the sample encode the same CDR3. The V call is TRBV7-9, the J call TRBJ2-5, with TRBD2 as a possible D gene (5 bases). CDR1 is SEHNR and CDR2 is FQNEAQ in the germline V gene (reference sequence). This CDR3 is built from 11 residues. Trimming stripped 5 bases from V and 5 bases from J, with 6 bases between. As DNA, the CDR3 is TGTGCCAGCAGCCGCGGGGAGACCCAGTACTTC. This sequence encodes CASSRGETQYF.

In its sample, this clone was seen once. The chain employs TRBV7-3 and TRBJ2-2; weak D call: TRBD2 (5 bases). Germline V lookup: CDR1 SGHTA, CDR2 FQGTGA. The CDR3 is 15 amino acids. V was cut by 2 bases and J by 3 bases, with 10 bases left in between. Here the CDR3 reads CASSLAGVDTGELFF. The CDR3 nucleotides read TGTGCCAGCAGCTTAGCGGGTGTAGACACCGGGGAGCTGTTTTTT.

The rearrangement uses TRBV10-2 and TRBJ1-5; no definite D call. V lost 6 bases to trimming and J lost 11 bases, with 8 bases between them. The CDR3 has 10 amino acids. Germline CDR1 WSHSY, CDR2 SAAADI. The CDR3 region has the DNA TGCGCCAGCAGCTCAGGTTCCCAGCATTTT. As protein: CASSSGSQHF.

This CDR3 reads CASSLARTGRYGYTF. In nucleotides, the CDR3 is TGTGCCAGCAGCTTAGCCAGGACAGGGCGATATGGCTACACCTTC. The chain has TRBV7-9 and TRBJ1-2; TRBD1 agrees at 8 bases. V trimming: 0 bases; J trimming: 5 bases; junction bases outside the gene matches: 5. This CDR3 is built from 15 residues. Germline V lookup: CDR1 SEHNR, CDR2 FQNEAQ (reference sequence).

The gene calls are TRBV28 and TRBJ2-4; 8 bases fit TRBD1. CDR3 length: 15 residues. From germline, CDR1 is MDHEN and CDR2 SYDVKM. After removal of 4 bases from V and 3 bases from J, the junction contained 5 bases not matched to a gene. CDR3 bases: TGTGCCAGCAGTTCCGCCGGGACAGGCAAAAACATTCAGTACTTC. Translating it yields CASSSAGTGKNIQYF.

This clone was detected a few times. This chain uses TRBV4-2 with TRBJ1-2; D call uncertain. CDR3 size: 14 residues. V shed 0 bases and J shed 0 bases, with 5 bases lying between them. The germline V gene has CDR1 LGHNA and CDR2 YNFKEQ. CDR3 amino acids: CASSQDQTNYGYTF. As DNA, the CDR3 is TGTGCCAGCAGCCAAGATCAAACTAACTATGGCTACACCTTC.

The chain has TRBV18 and TRBJ2-3, with 7 nucleotides matching TRBD1. The CDR3 is 16 residues long. CDR1 is KGHSH, CDR2 LQKENI, per germline. The J segment lost 3 bases and the V segment lost 4 bases, leaving 10 bases of the junction unmatched. CDR3 DNA: TGTGCCAGCTCACGTGACAGGGTAAGAGGGACAGATACGCAGTATTTT. Amino acid sequence: CASSRDRVRGTDTQYF.